The present TCR beta chain was sequenced within a study of cytomegalovirus exposure and HLA in healthy donors. This CDR3 comprises 15 residues. V was clipped by 1 base and J by 5 bases; unmatched bases: 5. Per germline, CDR1 LNHDA and CDR2 SQIVND (reference sequence). A multiplex PCR was run with 60 Vbeta primers and 13 Jbeta primers. Libraries were prepared by immunoSEQ multiplex PCR; TCRdb keeps only in-frame clonotypes and omits some of them. The repertoire consists of fewer than 250,000 clones, with 60% to 85% occurring once and the leading ten covering over 1.5%. The clonotype originates from a woman aged 18-29 years in good health and CMV-seronegative. The rearrangement links TRBV19 to TRBJ2-1; 7 positions match TRBD2. Sequenced sample: PBMCs. Written as DNA, the CDR3 is TGTGCCAGTAGTATAGTTGGGGGAGGGCACAATGAGCAGTTCTTC. It codes for CASSIVGGGHNEQFF. The variable domain in full, completed from reference TRBV19 and TRBJ2-1, reads DGGITQSPKYLFRKEGQNVTLSCEQNLNHDAMYWYRQDPGQGLRLIYYSQIVNDFQKGDIAEGYSVSREKKESFPLTVTSAQKNPTAFYLCASSIVGGGHNEQFFGPGTRLTVL.